One sample yielded the 27 T cell receptor beta chains listed below, sequenced in a study of blood T cell repertoires in COVID-19. Libraries were prepared by immunoSEQ multiplex PCR; TCRdb keeps only in-frame clonotypes and omits some of them. The sample has just over 300,000 clones, about 91% seen once; the top ten hold around 8.9%. Sequencing used PBMCs or T cells enriched from blood (not recorded which). The source is a woman aged 18-29 years who had recovered from COVID-19.

The chain carries TRBV28 and TRBJ2-7, with D maybe TRBD1 (6 bases). V was cut by 2 bases and J by 1 base, with 12 bases left in between. The CDR3 is 15 residues long. Per germline, CDR1 MDHEN and CDR2 SYDVKM. The CDR3 coding sequence is TGTGCCAGCAGTTTAGCAGGGGAGTTGTCCTACGAGCAGTACTTC. This gives the protein CASSLAGELSYEQYF.

As DNA, the CDR3 is TGCGCCAGCAGCTCACAGCCTCACCGCTCTGGAAACACCATATATTTT. Protein sequence: CASSSQPHRSGNTIYF. The genes are TRBV5-1 and TRBJ1-3, with D unresolved. The CDR3 contains 16 residues. With 3 bases removed from V and 0 bases from J, the gap between germline ends came to 13 bases. Germline V gives CDR1 SGHRS, CDR2 YFSETQ.

The chain combines TRBV28 with TRBJ1-6; D unresolved. CDR1 and CDR2 from the germline V gene are MDHEN and SYDVKM. This CDR3 is 15 amino acids long. V shed 2 bases and J shed 13 bases, with 18 bases lying between them. The CDR3 loop reads CASSLIVPGRTPLHF. Written as DNA, the CDR3 is TGTGCCAGCAGTTTAATAGTCCCCGGGAGAACCCCCCTCCACTTT.

The chain joins TRBV11-2 to TRBJ2-1; 7 bases map to TRBD2. J lost 0 bases, V lost 5 bases, and 7 bases had no gene match. The CDR3 is 16 amino acids. Germline V gene lookup returns CDR1 SGHAT and CDR2 FQNNGV. CDR3 sequence: CASSPLRGSSYNEQFF. The CDR3, as DNA: TGTGCCAGCAGCCCTTTGCGGGGGAGCTCCTACAATGAGCAGTTCTTC.

V usage is TRBV19 and J usage is TRBJ2-3, with 12 positions matching TRBD1. There are 16 residues in the CDR3. CDR1 is LNHDA, CDR2 SQIVND, per germline (reference sequence). Germline trimming cut 6 bases from V and 3 bases from J; bases unmatched to any gene: 7. In DNA, the CDR3 is TGTGCCAGTAGGTGGGACAGGGGGCCGATGACAGATACGCAGTATTTT. Its protein product is CASRWDRGPMTDTQYF.

The chain is built from TRBV25-1 and TRBJ2-2, with TRBD1 identical over 9 bases. This CDR3 region has 17 residues. Germline V gives CDR1 MGHDK, CDR2 SYGVNS. V shed 2 bases and J 5 bases; nucleotides not matched to a gene: 9. CDR3 protein: CASSEPLGQGSTGELFF. As DNA, the CDR3 is TGTGCCAGCAGTGAACCCCTGGGACAGGGATCAACCGGGGAGCTGTTTTTT.

The chain couples TRBV7-2 to TRBJ2-1; 9 bases align to TRBD1. This CDR3 has 18 residues. J gave up 4 bases and V 3 bases, and 13 bases lay outside the gene matches. CDR1 is SGHTA, CDR2 FQGNSA, per germline. CDR3 nucleotide sequence: TGTGCCAGCAGCTTGGACAGGGGACTCAACCTACCGTACAATGAGCAGTTCTTC. It encodes CASSLDRGLNLPYNEQFF.

This chain joins TRBV2 and TRBJ2-4; 10 nucleotides match TRBD1. The CDR3 totals 14 residues. V lost 9 bases and J lost 5; bases outside the gene matches: 7. From germline, CDR1 is SNHLY and CDR2 FYNNEI. CDR3 in amino acids: CASNPGQGENIQYF. The CDR3 DNA is TGTGCCAGTAATCCAGGACAGGGGGAAAACATTCAGTACTTC.

The chain combines TRBV28 with TRBJ2-7; D remains unclear. The CDR3 totals 12 residues. From germline, CDR1 is MDHEN and CDR2 SYDVKM. V shed 1 base and J shed 1 base, with 2 bases lying between them. CDR3 nucleotide sequence: TGTGCCAGCAGTTTATCTTCCTACGAGCAGTACTTC. As protein: CASSLSSYEQYF. Full variable domain (remainder filled in from reference TRBV28 and TRBJ2-7): DVKVTQSSRYLVKRTGEKVFLECVQDMDHENMFWYRQDPGLGLRLIYFSYDVKMKEKGDIPEGYSVSREKKERFSLILESASTNQTSMYLCASSLSSYEQYFGPGTRLTVT.

The CDR3 protein is CASSQMGDTYGYTF. In DNA, the CDR3 is TGTGCCAGCAGTCAAATGGGAGACACTTATGGCTACACCTTC. V gene TRBV28 combines with J gene TRBJ1-2, with D unclear. V dropped 5 bases and J dropped 5 bases, with 15 bases sitting between them. The CDR3 runs 14 residues. The V gene's germline CDR1 is MDHEN and CDR2 SYDVKM.

The chain links TRBV11-2 to TRBJ1-4, with D uncertain. The CDR3 has 17 residues. Germline V CDR1 and CDR2: SGHAT, FQNNGV. V was shortened by 3 bases and J by 0 bases, with 14 bases between the two germline ends. The CDR3 sequence is CASSFWEGLATNEKLFF. The DNA for the CDR3 is TGTGCCAGCAGCTTTTGGGAGGGCCTTGCAACTAATGAAAAACTGTTTTTT. The complete variable domain, with remaining parts taken from reference TRBV11-2 and TRBJ1-4, reads EAGVAQSPRYKIIEKRQSVAFWCNPISGHATLYWYQQILGQGPKLLIQFQNNGVVDDSQLPKDRFSAERLKGVDSTLKIQPAKLEDSAVYLCASSFWEGLATNEKLFFGSGTQLSVL.

This clone was seen more than once but under ten times. The chain is built from TRBV10-3 and TRBJ2-2, with 7 positions matching TRBD2. J lost 4 bases, V lost 2 bases, and 7 bases had no gene match. CDR3 length equals 16 residues. Germline loops: CDR1 ENHRY, CDR2 SYGVKD. CDR3 sequence: CAISEPRGGATGELFF. For the CDR3, the DNA is TGTGCCATCAGTGAGCCACGGGGAGGGGCCACCGGGGAGCTGTTTTTT.

The genes are TRBV18 and TRBJ1-1, with 9 bases fitting TRBD1. Trimming at V came to 4 bases and at J to 1 base, leaving 22 bases not matched to a gene. CDR3 length: 21 residues. Germline loops: CDR1 KGHSH, CDR2 LQKENI. CDR3 in amino acids: CASSQYLPGTADRGANTEAFF. For the CDR3, the DNA is TGTGCCAGCTCACAATATTTACCAGGGACAGCCGACAGGGGGGCGAACACTGAAGCTTTCTTT.

The J gene is TRBJ2-7, the V gene TRBV21-1; the DNA was not compared with TRBD2, the D call given in the table. TRBV21-1 is a listed pseudogene. The length of the CDR3 is 17 residues. The CDR3 sequence: CASSKMEPGTSSYEQYF. The CDR3 nucleotides are TGTGCCAGCAGCAAAATGGAACCCGGGACTAGCTCCTACGAGCAGTACTTC.

The chain recombines TRBV13 with TRBJ1-4; TRBD1 aligns across 10 bases. V lost 4 bases, J lost 7 bases, and 6 bases stayed unmatched. This CDR3 has 15 residues. Germline CDR1 PRHDT, CDR2 FYEKMQ (reference sequence). CDR3 region: CASSSGDRGGEKLFF. The DNA for the CDR3 is TGTGCCAGCAGCTCGGGGGACAGGGGAGGTGAAAAACTGTTTTTT. The full variable domain, rest sourced from reference TRBV13 and TRBJ1-4, is AAGVIQSPRHLIKEKRETATLKCYPIPRHDTVYWYQQGPGQDPQFLISFYEKMQSDKGSIPDRFSAQQFSDYHSELNMSSLELGDSALYFCASSSGDRGGEKLFFGSGTQLSVL.

This sequence joins TRBV4-3 and TRBJ1-3; TRBD1 might be the D (6 bases). With 0 bases removed from V and 9 bases from J, the gap between germline ends came to 24 bases. Germline V gene sequence: CDR1 LGHNA, CDR2 YSLEER. This CDR3 is built from 18 residues. The CDR3 DNA reads TGCGCCAGCAGCCAAGACCCCTTGGGCAGGGGTCTACGAAGCACCATATATTTT. Its protein product is CASSQDPLGRGLRSTIYF.

This chain links TRBV27 with TRBJ2-7; 10 positions match TRBD1. The trim removed 3 bases at V and 3 bases at J, leaving 5 bases unmatched. The germline CDR1 and CDR2 sequences are MNHEY and SMNVEV (reference sequence). CDR3 length equals 15 residues. The CDR3 nucleotides read TGTGCCAGCAGTTTCGACAGGGGGCTCTTCTACGAGCAGTACTTC. This gives the protein CASSFDRGLFYEQYF.

The gene calls are TRBV10-3 and TRBJ2-7; 9 positions agree with TRBD2. V was clipped by 10 bases and J by 7 bases; unmatched bases: 5. The CDR3 spans 11 residues. Germline V lookup: CDR1 ENHRY, CDR2 SYGVKD. The CDR3 nucleotides read TGTGCCAGCGGGGGGGCGCATGAGCAGTACTTC. It codes for CASGGAHEQYF.

The rearrangement joins TRBV7-9 to TRBJ1-5; D is unclear. Per the germline V gene, CDR1 is SEHNR and CDR2 is FQNEAQ (reference sequence). V was shortened by 2 bases and J by 2 bases, with 10 bases between the two germline ends. There are 15 residues in the CDR3. For the CDR3, the DNA is TGTGCCAGCAGCTTAAGCGCGGGAGGCAATCAGCCCCAGCATTTT. Translation: CASSLSAGGNQPQHF.

This chain links TRBV7-9 with TRBJ1-3, with D unresolved. CDR1 is SEHNR, CDR2 FQNEAQ, per germline (reference sequence). The CDR3 has 18 amino acids. V was clipped by 3 bases and J by 0 bases, with 18 bases between them. CDR3 region: CASSLWRGEWGSGNTIYF. CDR3 in DNA: TGTGCCAGCAGCTTGTGGCGCGGGGAGTGGGGCTCTGGAAACACCATATATTTT.

V usage is TRBV15 and J usage is TRBJ1-5; possible D gene TRBD1, 5 bases. V was pared by 1 base and J by 13 bases, with 14 bases between. Germline CDR1 LNHNV, CDR2 YYDKDF (reference sequence). The CDR3 loop spans 13 amino acids. CDR3 loop: CATSRGETELQHF. The CDR3 DNA follows: TGTGCCACCAGCAGAGGAGAGACAGAATTACAGCATTTT.

The V gene is TRBV5-1, the J gene TRBJ2-7, with a weak D call TRBD1 (5 bases). The germline V and J ends were trimmed by 0 bases and 5 bases, with 6 bases remaining between them. Germline values: CDR1 SGHRS, CDR2 YFSETQ. The CDR3 runs to 12 residues. The CDR3 region has the DNA TGCGCCAGCAGCTTGGAAGGGGACGAGCAGTACTTC. It encodes CASSLEGDEQYF.

The CDR3 region has the DNA TGTGCCTGGAGTGGCAGCGATTTATACTATGGCTACACCTTC. Residues: CAWSGSDLYYGYTF. This chain uses TRBV30 with TRBJ1-2; D gene ambiguous. CDR3 length equals 14 residues. The germline CDR1 and CDR2 sequences are GTSNPN and SVGIG (reference sequence). The germline V and J ends were trimmed by 1 base and 3 bases, with 12 bases remaining between them.

The chain combines TRBV5-4 with TRBJ2-7, with 10 bases aligning to TRBD1. J gave up 4 bases and V 1 base, and 11 bases lay outside the gene matches. Germline values: CDR1 SGHNT, CDR2 YYREEE (reference sequence). CDR3 length: 17 amino acids. The CDR3: CASSLSSATGGRYEQYF. The CDR3 coding sequence is TGTGCCAGCAGCTTGTCTTCAGCGACAGGGGGCCGTTACGAGCAGTACTTC.

J is TRBJ1-1 and V is TRBV27; 9 positions match TRBD1. Germline loops: CDR1 MNHEY, CDR2 SMNVEV (reference sequence). CDR3 length: 13 residues. Germline trimming cut 10 bases from V and 3 bases from J; bases unmatched to any gene: 6. The chain's CDR3 is CATHRTGDTEAFF. CDR3 coding DNA: TGTGCCACGCATCGGACAGGGGACACTGAAGCTTTCTTT.

This rearrangement joins TRBV7-2 to TRBJ1-6, with D perhaps matching TRBD1 (5 bases). This CDR3 spans 15 amino acids. Between the trimmed V and J ends, which lost 5 bases and 4 bases, there was a span of 12 bases. In germline, CDR1 is SGHTA, CDR2 FQGNSA. CDR3 in DNA: TGTGCCAGCAGCGACCAGGGTTTGTATAATTCACCCCTCCACTTT. The encoded protein is CASSDQGLYNSPLHF.

CDR3: CASRLDRGGRETQYF. The DNA of the CDR3 is TGTGCCAGCAGGCTGGACAGGGGAGGTAGAGAGACCCAGTACTTC. This sequence joins TRBV28 and TRBJ2-5; TRBD1 matches at 9 bases. This CDR3 has 15 amino acids. The germline gives CDR1 MDHEN, CDR2 SYDVKM. The V and J ends lost 6 bases and 4 bases, in that order; junction bases with no gene match: 9.